This T cell receptor beta chain was retrieved from a study of blood T cells in healthy people across ages (dated by TCRdb to the mid-2010s). Regarding the complete study: In model experiments, roughly one uniquely barcoded TCR beta cDNA molecule per two T cells was captured by template switching. The donors were divided into four age groups: young (average around 16 years), middle-aged (under 40), aged (about 56) and long-lived (82). To avoid experimental bias, donors of different ages were distributed randomly across sequencing lanes. For two donors (one aged 18 to 30 and one aged 80 or older), the study analyzed two additional independent replicas of 1 million unique cDNA reads from the same blood draw. To track age-related changes in TCR beta repertoire diversity, the study relied on deep sequencing normalized with unique cDNA molecular identifiers. The study at large found these results: Estimates of total diversity based on one million sequenced T cells were considered lower bounds and underestimates. Since profiling was done on bulk unsorted PBMCs, naive and antigen-experienced compartments could not be conclusively compared. As age increased, observed TCR beta diversity per million T cells dropped in a roughly linear way, and a significant reduction was already evident by age about 40. Compared with the aged group, more naive CD4+ T cells, fewer expanded clones and increased TCR diversity were shown by the long-lived group, suggesting age selection. Observed TCR beta diversity correlated strongly with the percentage of naive T cells measured by flow cytometry. The CMV infection status of donors was not known, potentially confounding age-related changes in expanded clonotypes.

The junction shows trimming of 0 bases on V and 5 bases on J, and the gene matches do not reach 9 bases of it. Inclusive of the bounding cysteine and phenylalanine, the CDR3 is 16 residues long. The DNA shown is the 48-base CDR3, in frame from base 1. The germline V gene (reference sequence) yields GTSNPN for CDR1 and SVGIG for CDR2. Systemically healthy Caucasian individuals from Russia, over 30 in total and aged about 6 to 95 years, were included as donors. Each donor gave about 9.8 milliliters of peripheral blood, drawn into EDTA-treated Vacutainer tubes. Ficoll-Paque density-gradient centrifugation was used to isolate PBMCs, with at least 6.5 million per sample. Trizol reagent was used to extract total RNA from PBMCs, with at least 6 micrograms per sample. For every donor, flow cytometry on a PBMC aliquot measured the percentage of naive CD45RAhigh/CD27high T cells. Receptor libraries were prepared by 5' RACE. Sequenced on an Illumina HiSeq 2500. A second 7 to 11 cycle PCR used a sample-barcoded 5' primer and a J-beta primer mix. Each TCR beta cDNA molecule received a unique molecular identifier from a template-switch 5' adaptor carrying 12 random nucleotides. Each sample yielded at least 2.5 million CDR3-containing paired-end reads. First-strand cDNA was synthesized from all RNA with the Mint cDNA synthesis kit, primed by a TRBC-specific oligonucleotide. Following uracil-DNA glycosylase treatment, a first 18-cycle PCR with universal primers M1SS and BC2_uni_R was performed on all cDNA. The authors' pipeline ran thus. For normalization, 1 million high-quality reads were randomly selected from each sample, with every read carrying a distinct molecular identifier. Reads sharing molecular identifiers were discarded rather than binned into consensus sequences. CDR3 identification, clonotype clustering and error correction used MiTCR with a Q25 quality threshold and the strictest error-elimination algorithm. A nonparametric unseen species model using Euler transformation provided a lower-bound estimate of total TCR beta diversity. TCRdb reprocessed the public reads (quality trimming at Q25 with fastp, clone calling with MiXCR) and kept in-frame beta chains. Every entry covers one CDR3 protein and lists the most common genes and DNA from its rows. What appears here as the V and J calls and clone size reflects TCRdb's work, not the paper's. Recorded for this sample are about a million distinct CDR3 sequences; around two fifths of them occurred a single time. Of the sample, roughly 13% falls within the top ten clones.

This clonotype was detected once. This receptor's antigen is unknown. No per-base quality is available; no much larger clone lies one base away. The chain uses TRBV30 and TRBJ1-1, with 10 middle bases fitting TRBD1. The clonotype originates from a young man in good health. The specimen was blood. The CDR3 has the sequence CAWSVRRQGAGTEAFF. The nucleotide sequence reads as follows: TGTGCCTGGAGTGTACGGAGACAGGGGGCAGGGACTGAAGCTTTCTTT.